This T cell receptor (beta chain) was recorded in a study of T-cell memory formation after mild COVID-19. Looking at the study overall: TCR clustering was largely donor specific. Study-wide findings and caveats: Clones that shrank (day 15 to 85) were balanced CD4/CD8, whereas later expanders leaned CD4+. Mainly CM and EM harbored the contracting CD4+ clones; mainly EMRA harbored the CD8+ ones.

Trimming removed 6 bases from V and 9 bases from J, with 18 bases in between. The CDR3 contains 14 residues. Germline lookup yields CDR1 MGHDK and CDR2 SYGVNS. Researchers used 5'RACE with constant-segment primers to make TCR alpha and TCR beta cDNA libraries that carry sample barcodes and UMIs. TCRdb redid the calling of the 5' RACE reads with MiXCR, one entry per CDR3 protein. The sample has 100,000 to 150,000 distinct CDR3 sequences, approximately 5.9% seen once. This clonotype was observed a few times. Its antigen is unidentified. The sequenced material came from PBMCs or a T cell subset sorted from them (not recorded which). The V and J genes are TRBV25-1 and TRBJ2-1; D is perhaps TRBD1 (6 bases). The sequence came from an adult woman who had mild COVID-19 (a few samples of this study predate the infection). Cell type and time point are not known. CDR3 DNA: TGTGCCAGCAGCCCCCACAGGGCTGGGGGTGAGCAGTTCTTC. It translates to CASSPHRAGGEQFF.